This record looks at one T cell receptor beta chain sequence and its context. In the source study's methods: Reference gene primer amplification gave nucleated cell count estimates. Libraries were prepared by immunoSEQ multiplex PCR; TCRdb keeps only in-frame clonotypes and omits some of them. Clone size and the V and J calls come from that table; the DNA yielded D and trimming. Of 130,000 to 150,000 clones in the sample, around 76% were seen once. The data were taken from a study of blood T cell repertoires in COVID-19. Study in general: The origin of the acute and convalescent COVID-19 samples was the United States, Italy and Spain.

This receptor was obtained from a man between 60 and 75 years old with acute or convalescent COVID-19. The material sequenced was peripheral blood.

CDR3 nucleotides: TGTGCCATCAGTGACGGACAGGGCTCTGAAAAACTGTTTTTT. This sequence encodes CAISDGQGSEKLFF. The chain carries TRBV10-3 and TRBJ1-4, with TRBD1 identical over 8 bases. The ends lost 3 bases at V and 7 bases at J; junction bases unmatched: 4. This CDR3 region has 14 residues. Per the germline V gene, CDR1 is ENHRY and CDR2 is SYGVKD.